This entry lists 25 T cell receptor beta chains sequenced from one sample in a study of CD8 T cells in Susac syndrome. RNA amounts of 0.5 to 1 ug underwent reverse transcription with random hexamers. TCRdb re-called the immunoSEQ multiplex PCR reads through MiXCR, storing one row per CDR3 protein. There are a few hundred thousand distinct CDR3 sequences in the sample; roughly 81% occur only once, and around 0.11% lies in the top ten. The sample consisted of CD8+ T cells from PBMCs. These receptors all come from a human donor with multiple sclerosis.

This sequence joins TRBV27 and TRBJ2-7; D gene unclear. CDR3 length: 15 residues. The V gene lost 5 bases and the J gene lost 7 bases, with 21 bases spanning the gap. The germline V gene encodes CDR1 MNHEY and CDR2 SMNVEV (reference sequence). The CDR3 DNA reads as TGTGCCAGCAGTCCATTCACAGAAGTTTTACGAGAGCAGTACTTC. The encoded protein is CASSPFTEVLREQYF.

The chain couples TRBV28 to TRBJ2-1, with 7 bases aligning to TRBD2. V shed 4 bases and J 10 bases; nucleotides not matched to a gene: 10. Germline V lookup: CDR1 MDHEN, CDR2 SYDVKM. The CDR3 spans 14 residues. Written as DNA, the CDR3 is TGTGCCAGCAGTTCACGACTGGGAGGGGCAGAGCAGTTCTTC. Translating gives CASSSRLGGAEQFF.

The rearrangement joins TRBV27 to TRBJ2-1, with 9 bases identical to TRBD2. The CDR3 covers 15 residues. With 3 bases clipped from V and 2 bases from J, the junction kept 2 bases outside the gene matches. CDR1 is MNHEY and CDR2 is SMNVEV in the germline V gene (reference sequence). The CDR3 nucleotides read TGTGCCAGCAGTTTGGGACTAGCTCCCTACAATGAGCAGTTCTTC. Translated, it gives CASSLGLAPYNEQFF.

The V gene is TRBV25-1, the J gene TRBJ1-1; no clear D. V was clipped by 3 bases and J by 4 bases, with 12 bases between them. This CDR3 is 14 amino acids long. Per germline, CDR1 MGHDK and CDR2 SYGVNS. In DNA form, the CDR3 reads TGTGCCAGCAGTGATTCTCTGGTGGGCACTGAAGCTTTCTTT. It specifies CASSDSLVGTEAFF.

The chain uses TRBV7-3 and TRBJ2-3; 14 nucleotides align to TRBD2. The CDR3 runs to 16 residues. CDR1 is SGHTA and CDR2 is FQGTGA in the germline V gene. V trimming: 5 bases; J trimming: 5 bases; junction bases outside the gene matches: 6. Here the CDR3 DNA reads TGTGCCAGCAGCGTGGGACTAGCGGGAGTCGGAGATACGCAGTATTTT. Its protein is CASSVGLAGVGDTQYF.

The rearrangement joins TRBV6-2 or TRBV6-3 to TRBJ2-1; 10 positions agree with TRBD2. The CDR3 runs 15 residues. V was pared by 5 bases and J by 8 bases, with 9 bases of the junction left unmatched. Germline CDR1 reads MNHEY; CDR2 reads SVGEGT. The CDR3 sequence is CASSPFLAGDDEQFF. The CDR3 DNA is TGTGCCAGCAGTCCTTTTCTAGCGGGAGATGATGAGCAGTTCTTC.

Concerning this clonotype: A junction boundary mismatches the germline segment, possibly from a read error. This chain connects TRBV19 to TRBJ2-6; a weak D match, TRBD1 (5 bases). CDR1 is LNHDA, CDR2 SQIVND, per germline (reference sequence). The CDR3 covers 15 residues. The CDR3 loop is CASSIWTSGANALTF. As DNA, the CDR3 is TGTGCCAGTAGTATATGGACCTCTGGGGCCAACGCCCTGACTTTC.

This chain uses TRBV7-9 with TRBJ2-7; D perhaps matches TRBD2 (7 bases). Per germline, CDR1 SEHNR and CDR2 FQNEAQ (reference sequence). The CDR3 totals 16 residues. Trimming pared 4 bases from V and 0 bases from J, leaving 16 bases between. The chain's CDR3 is CASSSPGGGRSYEQYF. The DNA of the CDR3 is TGTGCCAGCAGCTCGCCGGGGGGCGGCCGCTCCTACGAGCAGTACTTC.

The chain combines TRBV7-9 with TRBJ2-2; D remains unclear. Trimming shortened V by 7 bases and J by 5 bases, and 14 bases separated the two germline ends. In germline, CDR1 is SEHNR, CDR2 FQNEAQ (reference sequence). This CDR3 has 14 amino acids. The CDR3: CASIPWDWTGELFF. The DNA of the CDR3 is TGTGCCAGCATCCCGTGGGATTGGACCGGGGAGCTGTTTTTT.

The chain links TRBV11-2 to TRBJ2-1; D unresolved. The CDR3 sequence is 15 residues long. Per the germline V gene, CDR1 is SGHAT and CDR2 is FQNNGV. Trimming took 2 bases from V and 2 from J, leaving 10 bases between them. This chain's CDR3 is CASSLNTVPYNEQFF. In nucleotides, the CDR3 is TGTGCCAGCAGCTTAAATACGGTTCCCTACAATGAGCAGTTCTTC.

The chain combines TRBV25-1 with TRBJ2-7, with D perhaps matching TRBD1 (5 bases). Germline V lookup: CDR1 MGHDK, CDR2 SYGVNS. Trimming cost V 10 bases and J 6 bases, with 13 bases left between them. This CDR3 is 11 amino acids long. CDR3 sequence: CATALGVEQYF. For the CDR3, the DNA is TGTGCCACAGCCCTAGGGGTCGAGCAGTACTTC.

The CDR3 here is CASSYGLAGGEQFF. The CDR3 bases are TGTGCCAGCAGTTACGGACTAGCGGGAGGTGAGCAGTTCTTC. The V and J genes are TRBV6-5 and TRBJ2-1; 14 positions agree with TRBD2. This CDR3 has 14 residues. Germline values: CDR1 MNHEY, CDR2 SVGAGI. The junction had 0 bases not matched to a gene; V was cut back by 2 bases and J by 9 bases.

V gene TRBV19 combines with J gene TRBJ1-1; weak D call: TRBD1 (5 bases). The CDR3 sequence is 14 residues long. V lost 3 bases, J lost 7 bases, and 15 bases lay in between. Germline V CDR1 and CDR2: LNHDA, SQIVND (reference sequence). This CDR3 is CASSMAWGDFEAFF. DNA for the CDR3: TGTGCCAGTAGTATGGCGTGGGGGGATTTTGAAGCTTTCTTT.

The chain combines TRBV6-2 or TRBV6-3 with TRBJ1-4, with D hard to call. Trimming cost V 0 bases and J 6 bases, with 8 bases left between them. Germline V gives CDR1 MNHEY, CDR2 SVGEGT. The CDR3 length is 14 residues. The CDR3 loop reads CASSYSGRHEKLFF. The CDR3 bases are TGTGCCAGCAGTTACTCGGGCAGGCATGAAAAACTGTTTTTT.

The chain links TRBV7-6 to TRBJ2-5, with TRBD2 identical over 7 bases. Germline V gene lookup returns CDR1 SGHVS and CDR2 FNYEAQ. J gave up 3 bases and V 4 bases, and 8 bases lay outside the gene matches. The CDR3 extends over 15 amino acids. CDR3 amino acids: CASSSWASGKETQYF. The CDR3 DNA reads TGTGCCAGCAGCTCCTGGGCTAGCGGAAAAGAGACCCAGTACTTC.

The genes are TRBV5-1 and TRBJ2-3; the D gene could be TRBD1 or TRBD2 (5 bases each). V was cut by 0 bases and J by 1 base, with 15 bases left in between. CDR1 is SGHRS, CDR2 YFSETQ, per germline. This CDR3 region has 17 residues. CDR3 amino acids: CASSLAPPRGRTDTQYF. The CDR3 nucleotides read TGCGCCAGCAGCTTGGCGCCTCCTCGGGGACGCACAGATACGCAGTATTTT. Complete variable domain (other parts from reference TRBV5-1 and TRBJ2-3): KAGVTQTPRYLIKTRGQQVTLSCSPISGHRSVSWYQQTPGQGLQFLFEYFSETQRNKGNFPGRFSGRQFSNSRSEMNVSTLELGDSALYLCASSLAPPRGRTDTQYFGPGTRLTVL.

V and J are TRBV13 and TRBJ2-7; D may correspond to TRBD1 or TRBD2 (5 bases each). The germline V gene encodes CDR1 PRHDT and CDR2 FYEKMQ (reference sequence). With 8 bases removed from V and 3 bases from J, the gap between germline ends came to 11 bases. The CDR3 covers 12 residues. The CDR3 spells CASSRGYYEQYF. The DNA for the CDR3 is TGTGCCAGCTCGAGGGGTTACTACGAGCAGTACTTC. Based on the CDR3 plus reference TRBV13 and TRBJ2-7, the full variable domain is AAGVIQSPRHLIKEKRETATLKCYPIPRHDTVYWYQQGPGQDPQFLISFYEKMQSDKGSIPDRFSAQQFSDYHSELNMSSLELGDSALYFCASSRGYYEQYFGPGTRLTVT.

Written as DNA, the CDR3 is TGCAGCGTTGATGCGGGAGACAACTACAATGAGCAGTTCTTC. Its translation is CSVDAGDNYNEQFF. This chain uses TRBV29-1 with TRBJ2-1; 7 nucleotides line up with TRBD2. The germline gives CDR1 SQVTM, CDR2 ANQGSEA. The CDR3 totals 14 residues. Trimming cost V 3 bases and J 3 bases; bases outside gene matches: 5.

This rearrangement joins TRBV7-8 to TRBJ2-2; weak D call: TRBD2 (7 bases). This CDR3 has 15 residues. The ends were cut back, 5 bases at V and 5 bases at J, with 15 bases in the middle. The V gene's germline CDR1 is SGHVS and CDR2 FQNEAQ. The CDR3 sequence: CASSRGVGGTGELFF. The DNA for the CDR3 is TGTGCCAGCAGCCGGGGGGTAGGGGGGACCGGGGAGCTGTTTTTT.

The chain uses TRBV4-1 and TRBJ2-1, with a weak D call TRBD2 (6 bases). Germline loops: CDR1 MGHRA, CDR2 YSYEKL. This CDR3 is 17 amino acids long. The V and J ends lost 7 bases and 8 bases respectively, with 27 bases between them. DNA for the CDR3: TGCGCCAGCACTCGAACCGCTTTGGGGGGAAAATCCCATGAGCAGTTCTTC. Amino acid sequence: CASTRTALGGKSHEQFF.

In this sample, this clonotype turned up a few times. The rearrangement links TRBV2 to TRBJ2-1, with 7 bases that match TRBD2. Germline CDR1 SNHLY, CDR2 FYNNEI. Unmatched junction bases numbered 10, after V lost 6 bases and J lost 5 bases. This CDR3 is 15 amino acids long. The chain's CDR3 is CASSYTPGTNNEQFF. The CDR3 region has the DNA TGTGCCAGCAGCTACACTCCCGGGACTAACAATGAGCAGTTCTTC.

The chain joins TRBV25-1 to TRBJ1-5; D remains unclear. CDR1 is MGHDK, CDR2 SYGVNS, per germline. This CDR3 spans 15 amino acids. Trimming removed 8 bases from V and 4 bases from J, with 18 bases in between. CDR3 in DNA: TGTGCCAGCTACCTCGGGCCAGGTGGGAATCAGCCCCAGCATTTT. The encoded protein is CASYLGPGGNQPQHF.

CDR3 DNA sequence: TGCGCCAGCAGCTCCCCACGGGGGACTGAAGCTTTCTTT. This encodes CASSSPRGTEAFF. The rearrangement links TRBV5-1 to TRBJ1-1; tentative D call: TRBD1 (5 bases). Germline CDR1 reads SGHRS; CDR2 reads YFSETQ. V was clipped by 3 bases and J by 5 bases, with 11 bases between them. The CDR3 contains 13 residues.

J is TRBJ1-5 and V is TRBV4-2, with a tentative D call TRBD1 (6 bases). The CDR3 loop spans 15 amino acids. Germline loops: CDR1 LGHNA, CDR2 YNFKEQ. Between the trimmed V and J ends, which lost 0 bases and 3 bases, there was a span of 9 bases. Written as DNA, the CDR3 is TGTGCCAGCAGCCAAGATCGGACAGACAATCAGCCCCAGCATTTT. Its translation: CASSQDRTDNQPQHF.

This sequence joins TRBV11-2 and TRBJ1-4; TRBD1 matches 9 bases. The CDR3 has 14 residues. CDR1 and CDR2 from the germline V gene are SGHAT and FQNNGV. After removal of 1 base from V and 14 bases from J, the junction contained 8 bases not matched to a gene. The CDR3 DNA reads as TGTGCCAGCAGCTTAGTAAACAGGGGGCGCTTTCTGTTTTTT. Translation: CASSLVNRGRFLFF.